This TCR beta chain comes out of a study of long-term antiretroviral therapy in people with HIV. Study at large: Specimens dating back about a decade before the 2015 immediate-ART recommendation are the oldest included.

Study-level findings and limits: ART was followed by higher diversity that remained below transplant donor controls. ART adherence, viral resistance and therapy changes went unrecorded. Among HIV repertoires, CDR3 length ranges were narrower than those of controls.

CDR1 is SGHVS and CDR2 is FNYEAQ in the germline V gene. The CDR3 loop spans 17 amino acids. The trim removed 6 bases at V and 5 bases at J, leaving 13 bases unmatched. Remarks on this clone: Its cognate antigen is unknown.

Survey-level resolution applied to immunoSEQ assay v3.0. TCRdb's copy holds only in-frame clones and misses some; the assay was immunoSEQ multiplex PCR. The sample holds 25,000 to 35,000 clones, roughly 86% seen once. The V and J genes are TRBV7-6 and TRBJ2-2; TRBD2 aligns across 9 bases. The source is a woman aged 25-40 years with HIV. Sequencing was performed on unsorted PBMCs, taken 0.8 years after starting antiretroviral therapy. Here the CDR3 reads CASSKRGADRWTGELFF. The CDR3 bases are TGTGCCAGCAGTAAGCGGGGGGCCGACCGTTGGACCGGGGAGCTGTTTTTT.